Below, one T cell receptor beta chain is given with its context. Its specific antigen is unknown. Nothing much larger sits one base from this clone, and base qualities are not available. Library method: the immunoSEQ multiplex PCR assay. For the original study's pipeline: To diagnose cytomegalovirus status from the catalog of TCR beta chain sequences, a statistical classification framework was built. Held by TCRdb, this immuneACCESS table contains in-frame sequences only and omits some clones. Under half of the omission traces to an unresolved V gene where checked; the cause of the rest is unknown. V and J calls and clone size are as listed in that table; D and trimming were resolved from the DNA. This sample is represented by tens of thousands of clones; around nine tenths of them were singletons. Together, the top ten hold about 3% of the sample. The record originates from a study of cytomegalovirus exposure and HLA in healthy donors (dated by TCRdb to 2016 to 2017). Turning to the overall study: The 500 to 800 repertoires of the first cohort and the approximately 110 validation repertoires were produced on the same platform, according to a later analysis. The study aimed to test whether cataloging public T cell receptors could reveal signatures of past pathogen exposure. Along with the approximately 600-subject first cohort, a separate validation cohort of over a hundred different subjects was used. To predict cytomegalovirus infection status, the study brought together high-throughput TCR immunosequencing, statistical association of individual TCRs with disease status, and machine learning. Overall study results and their limits: In vitro tests confirmed that a few of the cytomegalovirus-associated TCR beta chains recognize cytomegalovirus antigens. The classifier was reported to diagnose cytomegalovirus status with high specificity and sensitivity in both the original cohort and the validation cohort. A total of fewer than 200 TCR beta chains were listed by the study as associated with cytomegalovirus. Subsequent analysis determined that TCRs grouped into clusters in the first cohort also showed a tendency toward co-occurrence across the 120 or so validation repertoires, and 94% of cluster scores exceeded 0. The validation cohort had no HLA typing available for a later analysis, so co-occurrence within that cohort was assessed over all 120 repertoires. While some public TCRs were present in many individuals, most TCR sequences turned up only very rarely across donors. According to the authors, the approach could potentially be generalized to other disease states and immunological phenotypes.

Taken from the germline V gene, the CDR1 and CDR2 loops are MNHNS and SASEGT. The CDR3, cysteine through phenylalanine, is 15 amino acids long. CDR3 DNA is the only sequence kept; it has 45 bases, read in frame from the first base. V drops 6 bases and J drops 5 bases, leaving 16 bases in between. Separate from the roughly 630-subject first cohort, the validation cohort of about 110 subjects was the group to which the donors belonged. This receptor was taken from a man younger than 30 in good health and CMV-seronegative. Sequencing was done on a sample of PBMCs. Recombination linked TRBV6-1 to TRBJ1-4; too little of a D gene remains to name it. The bases read TGTGCCAGCAGACCCCCTGGAGGGCTGAATGAAAAACTGTTTTTT. It codes for CASRPPGGLNEKLFF.